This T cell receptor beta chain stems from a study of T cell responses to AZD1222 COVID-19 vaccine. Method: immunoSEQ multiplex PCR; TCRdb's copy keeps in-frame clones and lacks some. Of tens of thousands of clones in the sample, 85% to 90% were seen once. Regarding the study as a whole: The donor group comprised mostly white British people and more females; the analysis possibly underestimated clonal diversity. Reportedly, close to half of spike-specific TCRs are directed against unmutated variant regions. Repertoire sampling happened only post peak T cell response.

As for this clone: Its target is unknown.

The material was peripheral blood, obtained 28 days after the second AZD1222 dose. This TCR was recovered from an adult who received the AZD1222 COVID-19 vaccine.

The CDR3 DNA reads TGCGCCAGCAGGCTCTGGGATACTAATGAAAAACTGTTTTTT. Its translation is CASRLWDTNEKLFF. V is TRBV5-1 and J is TRBJ1-4; D ambiguous. Trimming left V 5 bases short and J 2 bases short, with 10 bases between. Per the germline V gene, CDR1 is SGHRS and CDR2 is YFSETQ. The CDR3 is 14 amino acids.